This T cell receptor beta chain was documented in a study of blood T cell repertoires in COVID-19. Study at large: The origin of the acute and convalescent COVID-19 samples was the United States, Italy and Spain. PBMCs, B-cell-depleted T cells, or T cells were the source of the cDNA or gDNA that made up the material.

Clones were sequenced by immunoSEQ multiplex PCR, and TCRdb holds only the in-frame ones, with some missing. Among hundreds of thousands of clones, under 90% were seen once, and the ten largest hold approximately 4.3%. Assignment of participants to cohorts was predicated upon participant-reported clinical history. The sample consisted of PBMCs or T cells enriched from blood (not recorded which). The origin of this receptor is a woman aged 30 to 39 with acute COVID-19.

The CDR3 region is CASSLFQVVEGANGYTF. CDR3 bases: TGTGCCAGCAGTTTATTCCAGGTGGTTGAGGGGGCAAATGGCTACACCTTC. This chain uses TRBV28 with TRBJ1-2; 7 nucleotides match TRBD1. The V gene's germline CDR1 is MDHEN and CDR2 SYDVKM. The CDR3 loop spans 17 amino acids. V lost 1 base, J lost 6 bases, and 14 bases stayed unmatched.